These 5 T cell receptor beta chains were sequenced from one sample in a study of response to subunit inactivated influenza vaccine. One entry per CDR3 protein results from TCRdb running MiXCR on the RT-PCR reads. The table includes about 520,000 distinct CDR3 sequences, around 7.7% detected once. The sample was PBMCs from blood, taken 23 months after vaccination. All receptors come from a man in his fifties or sixties who received an inactivated influenza vaccine.

This chain links TRBV11-2 with TRBJ2-1; D uncertain. The CDR3 spans 13 residues. Germline V lookup: CDR1 SGHAT, CDR2 FQNNGV. V lost 4 bases and J 8 bases, leaving 12 bases between the germline ends. This CDR3 reads CASSWRPNYEQFF. The CDR3 region has the DNA TGTGCCAGCAGCTGGCGCCCCAACTATGAGCAGTTCTTC.

In its sample, this clonotype was seen many times. The rearrangement uses TRBV10-3 and TRBJ2-5, with D perhaps matching TRBD1 or TRBD2 (5 bases each). V lost 6 bases and J lost 3, with 5 bases in between. The CDR3 consists of 11 residues. CDR1 and CDR2 (germline): ENHRY, SYGVKD. The CDR3 region is CAIRGEETQYF. DNA for the CDR3: TGTGCCATCAGGGGGGAAGAGACCCAGTACTTC.

The CDR3 protein is CASSRVWAEQETQYF. The CDR3 bases are TGTGCCAGCAGTAGAGTTTGGGCAGAACAAGAGACCCAGTACTTC. The chain links TRBV27 to TRBJ2-5; D is unresolved. Deletions cut 5 bases from V and 2 bases from J, with 15 bases between. Per the germline V gene, CDR1 is MNHEY and CDR2 is SMNVEV (reference sequence). The CDR3 totals 15 residues.

This clonotype was counted at least ten times. For the CDR3, the DNA is TGTGCCAGCAGGGGGACGGGGGGCTACACCTTC. Encoded protein: CASRGTGGYTF. The chain carries TRBV12-3 or TRBV12-4 and TRBJ1-2; TRBD1 is a possible D gene (5 bases). V lost 6 bases to trimming and J lost 8 bases, with 10 bases between them. CDR3 length: 11 amino acids.

This clonotype was picked up a small number of times. The rearrangement uses TRBV6-5 and TRBJ2-7, with D perhaps matching TRBD1 or TRBD2 (6 bases each). V lost 0 bases and J lost 2, with 14 bases in between. Germline V gene data show CDR1 as MNHEY and CDR2 as SVGAGI. The CDR3 covers 16 residues. CDR3 residues: CASSYSTGGPTYEQYF. CDR3 nucleotides: TGTGCCAGCAGTTACTCAACCGGGGGCCCCACCTACGAGCAGTACTTC.